The 30 T cell receptor beta chains below were found in one sample sequenced in a study of blood T cell repertoires in COVID-19. Assay used: immunoSEQ multiplex PCR; TCRdb lists only in-frame clones, some missing. The table lists around 180,000 clones, 82% of them singletons, with over 9.5% in the top ten. Sequenced input: peripheral blood. The receptors were sampled from a woman of 80 years or more with active or convalescent COVID-19.

This clone was counted only a few times. The chain couples TRBV27 to TRBJ1-2; a possible D gene is TRBD1 (6 bases). V lost 6 bases and J lost 1, with 9 bases in between. CDR1 MNHEY and CDR2 SMNVEV come from the germline V gene (reference sequence). This CDR3 spans 13 amino acids. Written as DNA, the CDR3 is TGTGCCAGCAGGGACAGTTATAACTATGGCTACACCTTC. Its protein is CASRDSYNYGYTF.

The V and J genes are TRBV25-1 and TRBJ1-1, with no clear D. V was cut by 10 bases and J by 1 base, with 13 bases left in between. In germline, CDR1 is MGHDK, CDR2 SYGVNS. The CDR3 extends over 13 amino acids. This CDR3 is CATQVSRNTEAFF. The CDR3 DNA reads TGTGCCACTCAGGTCAGCAGGAACACTGAAGCTTTCTTT.

Regarding this clone: This sample also contains other DNA sequences that code for the same CDR3. J is TRBJ1-2 and V is TRBV11-2, with a tentative D call TRBD1 (6 bases). Trimming pared 5 bases from V and 8 bases from J, leaving 18 bases between. The CDR3 runs 14 residues. Looked up from germline, CDR1 is SGHAT and CDR2 is FQNNGV. CDR3 nucleotide sequence: TGTGCCAGCAGCCCAAATGGGGGGGGGCGGGGCTACACCTTC. This codes for CASSPNGGGRGYTF. The full variable domain, its missing parts supplied by reference TRBV11-2 and TRBJ1-2, is EAGVAQSPRYKIIEKRQSVAFWCNPISGHATLYWYQQILGQGPKLLIQFQNNGVVDDSQLPKDRFSAERLKGVDSTLKIQPAKLEDSAVYLCASSPNGGGRGYTFGSGTRLTVV.

V usage is TRBV4-2 and J usage is TRBJ2-7, with 10 bases aligning to TRBD2. CDR1 is LGHNA and CDR2 is YNFKEQ in the germline V gene. The CDR3 runs to 14 residues. Germline trimming cut 2 bases from V and 4 bases from J; bases unmatched to any gene: 2. For the CDR3, the DNA is TGTGCCAGCAGCCAATCTAGCGGGAGTTACGAGCAGTACTTC. Translating gives CASSQSSGSYEQYF.

The chain joins TRBV2 to TRBJ1-1, with a weak D call TRBD1 (5 bases). From germline, CDR1 is SNHLY and CDR2 FYNNEI. The CDR3 is 15 residues long. Trimming removed 7 bases at V and 0 bases at J, with 15 bases between. This CDR3 reads CASTEDRQMNTEAFF. The CDR3 region has the DNA TGTGCCAGCACCGAAGACAGACAAATGAACACTGAAGCTTTCTTT.

The chain employs TRBV7-6 and TRBJ1-2; no clear D. This CDR3 has 13 amino acids. The V end lost 3 bases, the J end lost 3 bases, and 8 bases lay between the germline ends. Germline CDR1 is SGHVS and CDR2 is FNYEAQ. This chain's CDR3 is CASSLGHDYGYTF. CDR3 DNA: TGTGCCAGCAGCTTGGGCCATGACTATGGCTACACCTTC.

The chain employs TRBV7-2 and TRBJ2-1; the D is unclear. The CDR3 has 14 amino acids. CDR1 is SGHTA and CDR2 is FQGNSA in the germline V gene. V lost 2 bases, J lost 7 bases, and 12 bases lay in between. DNA of the CDR3: TGTGCCAGCAGCTTACCTGCTCAGAGGAATGAGCAGTTCTTC. This gives the protein CASSLPAQRNEQFF.

V and J are TRBV7-6 and TRBJ1-5; D is unresolved. Germline CDR1 SGHVS, CDR2 FNYEAQ. The CDR3 consists of 14 residues. Trimming stripped 5 bases from V and 2 bases from J, with 10 bases between. CDR3 in amino acids: CASSQSGGNQPQHF. The CDR3 DNA reads as TGTGCCAGCAGCCAGTCCGGGGGCAATCAGCCCCAGCATTTT.

The CDR3 protein is CMVGTGVVDEQFF. CDR3 DNA sequence: TGCATGGTCGGGACAGGGGTTGTGGATGAGCAGTTCTTC. The chain carries TRBV29-1 and TRBJ2-1, with 10 bases that match TRBD1. The CDR3 is 13 amino acids. CDR1 and CDR2 (germline): SQVTM, ANQGSEA.

A single count supports this clone. J is TRBJ2-5 and V is TRBV20-1; 11 bases are shared with TRBD2. This CDR3 has 15 amino acids. Germline values: CDR1 DFQATT, CDR2 SNEGSKA (reference sequence). V dropped 3 bases and J dropped 5; count of bases not matched to a gene: 8. CDR3 sequence reads: CSASPGLAEEETQYF. The CDR3 DNA reads as TGCAGTGCTAGTCCGGGACTAGCGGAGGAGGAGACCCAGTACTTC.

V is TRBV5-1 and J is TRBJ2-7, with D perhaps matching TRBD1 (5 bases). This CDR3 comprises 14 residues. Trimming pared 4 bases from V and 0 bases from J, leaving 11 bases between. Germline V gene lookup returns CDR1 SGHRS and CDR2 YFSETQ. CDR3 DNA: TGCGCCAGCAGCCAAGGACATAGCTCCTACGAGCAGTACTTC. This gives the protein CASSQGHSSYEQYF.

The chain employs TRBV4-1 and TRBJ1-4; 10 positions match TRBD1. Germline V gene data show CDR1 as MGHRA and CDR2 as YSYEKL. With 4 bases clipped from V and 6 bases from J, the junction kept 5 bases outside the gene matches. The CDR3 is 15 amino acids. As DNA, the CDR3 is TGCGCCAGCAGCCGTTCCGGGACAGGGGATGAAAAACTGTTTTTT. It translates to CASSRSGTGDEKLFF.

This chain connects TRBV2 to TRBJ1-5; D is possibly TRBD1 (5 bases). Per germline, CDR1 SNHLY and CDR2 FYNNEI. This CDR3 comprises 15 residues. V dropped 2 bases and J dropped 7 bases, with 15 bases sitting between them. The CDR3 bases are TGTGCCAGCAGTGAAATCGGACAACAGGCCCAGCCCCAGCATTTT. Its translation is CASSEIGQQAQPQHF.

The CDR3 here is CASSHHSRSNEGYTF. In nucleotides, the CDR3 is TGTGCCAGCAGCCACCACTCGAGATCCAACGAGGGCTACACCTTC. The V gene is TRBV3-1 (or the pseudogene TRBV3-2), the J gene TRBJ1-2; D gene ambiguous. The V end lost 3 bases, the J end lost 8 bases, and 19 bases lay between the germline ends. CDR3 length equals 15 residues. Germline V gene sequence: CDR1 LGHDT, CDR2 YNNKEL (reference sequence).

J is TRBJ1-2 and V is TRBV2; D not resolved. CDR3 length equals 13 residues. Per the germline V gene, CDR1 is SNHLY and CDR2 is FYNNEI. Trimming pared 2 bases from V and 4 bases from J, leaving 8 bases between. The CDR3 coding sequence is TGTGCCAGCAGTGAACGGGGAAGCTATGGCTACACCTTC. Translating it yields CASSERGSYGYTF.

J is TRBJ1-1 and V is TRBV9; TRBD1 matches 10 bases. Trimming at V came to 7 bases and at J to 3 bases, leaving 9 bases not matched to a gene. Germline V gene sequence: CDR1 SGDLS, CDR2 YYNGEE. This CDR3 is 15 amino acids long. This CDR3 reads CASGRQGALDTEAFF. The CDR3 DNA reads TGTGCCAGCGGACGACAGGGGGCGCTGGACACTGAAGCTTTCTTT.

This chain uses TRBV9 with TRBJ2-7; D perhaps matches TRBD2 (6 bases). There are 15 residues in the CDR3. Germline V gives CDR1 SGDLS, CDR2 YYNGEE. The germline V and J ends were trimmed by 4 bases and 0 bases, with 14 bases remaining between them. The DNA of the CDR3 is TGTGCCAGCAGCCAGAGCGGGTATAGCTCCTACGAGCAGTACTTC. This encodes CASSQSGYSSYEQYF.

V gene TRBV5-5 combines with J gene TRBJ2-7, with 12 bases that match TRBD2. The CDR3 spans 17 residues. V shed 4 bases and J 9 bases; nucleotides not matched to a gene: 17. CDR1 SGHKS and CDR2 YYEKEE come from the germline V gene (reference sequence). The chain's CDR3 is CASSILVSLAGGIGQYF. The CDR3 DNA sequence: TGTGCCAGCAGCATTCTTGTCTCACTAGCGGGAGGTATCGGGCAGTACTTC. Based on the CDR3 plus reference TRBV5-5 and TRBJ2-7, the full variable domain is DAGVTQSPTHLIKTRGQQVTLRCSPISGHKSVSWYQQVLGQGPQFIFQYYEKEERGRGNFPDRFSARQFPNYSSELNVNALLLGDSALYLCASSILVSLAGGIGQYFGPGTRLTVT.

The CDR3 DNA is TGTGCAAGTCGCTTCGATGCGGACGGACAGGGGACCTGCACAGATACGCAGTATTTT. This gives the protein CASRFDADGQGTCTDTQYF. This sequence joins TRBV12-2 and TRBJ2-3; the D segment call TRBD1 is taken from the table without a DNA check. TRBV12-2 is a documented pseudogene. CDR3 length: 19 amino acids.

In its sample, this clone was seen a few times. This chain joins TRBV12-3 or TRBV12-4 and TRBJ1-2; 10 bases agree with TRBD1. V dropped 6 bases and J dropped 9; count of bases not matched to a gene: 4. The CDR3 has 12 residues. The CDR3 DNA follows: TGTGCCAGCAGCGGGACAGGGGCAAGCTACACCTTC. It translates to CASSGTGASYTF.

This sequence joins TRBV11-3 and TRBJ2-7; D is unclear. The CDR3 has 13 amino acids. CDR1 is SGHNT, CDR2 YENEEA, per germline. Trimming shortened V by 2 bases and J by 4 bases, and 9 bases separated the two germline ends. The CDR3 bases are TGTGCCAGCAGCTTATCAGAGGAGTACGAGCAGTACTTC. Protein: CASSLSEEYEQYF.

The chain is built from TRBV4-2 and TRBJ2-1; tentative D call: TRBD1 (5 bases). The CDR3 runs to 14 residues. Germline loops: CDR1 LGHNA, CDR2 YNFKEQ. Between the trimmed V and J ends, which lost 4 bases and 5 bases, there was a span of 12 bases. CDR3 sequence: CASSPGQGDNEQFF. CDR3 sequence (DNA): TGTGCCAGCAGCCCAGGACAAGGAGACAATGAGCAGTTCTTC.

V is TRBV24-1 and J is TRBJ2-2; D unclear. With 5 bases removed from V and 0 bases from J, the gap between germline ends came to 6 bases. The CDR3 extends over 14 amino acids. Germline CDR1 is KGHDR and CDR2 is SFDVKD. The CDR3 DNA follows: TGTGCCACCAGTGGTCTTCCGAACACCGGGGAGCTGTTTTTT. Encoded protein: CATSGLPNTGELFF.

This sequence joins TRBV2 and TRBJ2-3, with D tentatively TRBD1 (6 bases). The V end lost 7 bases, the J end lost 2 bases, and 10 bases lay between the germline ends. Germline V gene lookup returns CDR1 SNHLY and CDR2 FYNNEI. There are 13 residues in the CDR3. CDR3 in amino acids: CASKGDTTDTQYF. The DNA of the CDR3 is TGTGCCAGCAAGGGGGATACCACAGATACGCAGTATTTT.

V gene TRBV27 combines with J gene TRBJ1-2, with 9 bases aligning to TRBD1. V was pared by 7 bases and J by 5 bases, with 23 bases of the junction left unmatched. The CDR3 extends over 19 amino acids. Germline V CDR1 and CDR2: MNHEY, SMNVEV (reference sequence). This CDR3 reads CASIVPRTGASLKVYGYTF. The DNA of the CDR3 is TGTGCCAGCATCGTACCGCGGACAGGGGCGTCGCTTAAAGTTTATGGCTACACCTTC.

The chain joins TRBV4-2 to TRBJ1-5; D possibly corresponds to TRBD1 (5 bases). Germline-derived CDR1 and CDR2 are LGHNA and YNFKEQ. This CDR3 is 14 amino acids long. Trimming took off 3 bases at V and 0 bases at J, with 6 bases between the two ends. The CDR3 DNA follows: TGTGCCAGCAGCCATACAGGTAGCAATCAGCCCCAGCATTTT. It codes for CASSHTGSNQPQHF.

J is TRBJ2-7 and V is TRBV11-3; D is undetermined. The V gene lost 5 bases and the J gene lost 6 bases, with 14 bases spanning the gap. The CDR3 runs to 13 residues. CDR1 SGHNT and CDR2 YENEEA come from the germline V gene. Here the CDR3 DNA reads TGTGCCAGCAGCAACCACTTTGCCGCCGAGCAGTACTTC. Translation: CASSNHFAAEQYF.

The CDR3 DNA reads as TGTGCCAGCAGCCGAGTAGGGGTCACCATATATTTT. This gives the protein CASSRVGVTIYF. V usage is TRBV3-1 (or the pseudogene TRBV3-2) and J usage is TRBJ1-3; possible D gene TRBD1, 5 bases. V lost 4 bases and J lost 9, with 10 bases in between. CDR1 is LGHDT, CDR2 YNNKEL, per germline (reference sequence). The CDR3 spans 12 residues.

This clone has a handful of counts. This rearrangement joins TRBV4-1 to TRBJ2-5, with 10 bases fitting TRBD2. The germline V gene has CDR1 MGHRA and CDR2 YSYEKL. V was clipped by 0 bases and J by 2 bases; unmatched bases: 3. There are 16 residues in the CDR3. CDR3 residues: CASSQDRAGGQETQYF. For the CDR3, the DNA is TGCGCCAGCAGCCAAGATCGAGCGGGGGGGCAAGAGACCCAGTACTTC.

This sequence joins TRBV30 and TRBJ1-1; possible D gene TRBD1, 6 bases. The V gene lost 2 bases and the J gene lost 2 bases, with 15 bases spanning the gap. This CDR3 is built from 15 residues. Germline V gene data show CDR1 as GTSNPN and CDR2 as SVGIG (reference sequence). CDR3 amino acids: CAWSFLDRINTEAFF. CDR3 in DNA: TGTGCCTGGAGTTTCCTTGACAGGATAAACACTGAAGCTTTCTTT.